The 3 T cell receptor beta chains below were found in one sample sequenced in a study of a mutant IDH1 vaccine in newly diagnosed glioma. The time point was: baseline, week 1 (first vaccination visit). The treatment is: pre-vaccination baseline after standard-of-care therapy. Clones were read by immunoSEQ multiplex PCR, and TCRdb kept only the in-frame ones, dropping some. The table includes about 88,000 clones, roughly 87% detected once. Sequenced here: PBMCs, sampled from a glioma patient treated with radiotherapy, temozolomide or both. Source of these receptors: a man aged 35 to 55 with glioma. Some clones in this sample may be carry-over from other donors' samples.

V is TRBV5-1 and J is TRBJ1-2, with TRBD1 matching 8 bases. The CDR3 extends over 14 amino acids. The germline V gene has CDR1 SGHRS and CDR2 YFSETQ. After removal of 5 bases from V and 4 bases from J, the junction contained 7 bases not matched to a gene. CDR3 sequence: CASSPTGDFYGYTF. In nucleotides, the CDR3 is TGCGCCAGCAGTCCGACAGGGGACTTCTATGGCTACACCTTC.

The chain has TRBV20-1 and TRBJ1-1; D gene unclear. The CDR3 consists of 11 residues. Germline V gives CDR1 DFQATT, CDR2 SNEGSKA (reference sequence). With 4 bases removed from V and 5 bases from J, the gap between germline ends came to 8 bases. This chain's CDR3 is CSAIRGTEAFF. The CDR3 DNA reads TGCAGTGCTATTCGAGGTACTGAAGCTTTCTTT.

Regarding this clone: This sample includes further DNA sequences coding for the same CDR3. The chain carries TRBV5-1 and TRBJ2-7, with D perhaps given as TRBD1 or TRBD2 (6 bases each). The length of the CDR3 is 14 residues. Germline CDR1 and CDR2: SGHRS and YFSETQ. The V and J ends lost 2 bases and 4 bases respectively, with 13 bases between them. The CDR3 DNA is TGCGCCAGCAGCTTACCCGGGGGCGAATACGAGCAGTACTTC. Residues: CASSLPGGEYEQYF.